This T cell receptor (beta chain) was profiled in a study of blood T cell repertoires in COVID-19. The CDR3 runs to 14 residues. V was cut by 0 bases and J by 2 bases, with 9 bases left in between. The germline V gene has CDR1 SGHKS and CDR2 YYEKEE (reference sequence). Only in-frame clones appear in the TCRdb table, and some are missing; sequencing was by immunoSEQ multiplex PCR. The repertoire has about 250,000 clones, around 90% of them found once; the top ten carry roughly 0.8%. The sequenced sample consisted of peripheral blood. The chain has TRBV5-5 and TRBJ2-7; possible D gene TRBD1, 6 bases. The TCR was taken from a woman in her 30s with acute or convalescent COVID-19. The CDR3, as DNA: TGTGCCAGCAGCTTGGTTGGGGGCCCCTACGAGCAGTACTTC. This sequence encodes CASSLVGGPYEQYF.